This TCR beta chain was obtained from a study of blood T cell repertoires in COVID-19. The repertoire was sequenced with immunoSEQ multiplex PCR; TCRdb's copy has only in-frame clones and lacks some. The sample yields some 320,000 clones, over 75% seen once. The germline V gene has CDR1 SGHTA and CDR2 FQGNSA. The CDR3 has 15 residues. V lost 3 bases to trimming and J lost 3 bases, with 14 bases between them. Sequenced input: peripheral blood. The sequence derives from a human donor in a cohort sampled during active COVID-19. This chain links TRBV7-2 with TRBJ1-2; the D gene is possibly TRBD1 (5 bases). CDR3 coding DNA: TGTGCCAGCAGCTTTTATCTTGGGGCTGACTATGGCTACACCTTC. Translated: CASSFYLGADYGYTF.